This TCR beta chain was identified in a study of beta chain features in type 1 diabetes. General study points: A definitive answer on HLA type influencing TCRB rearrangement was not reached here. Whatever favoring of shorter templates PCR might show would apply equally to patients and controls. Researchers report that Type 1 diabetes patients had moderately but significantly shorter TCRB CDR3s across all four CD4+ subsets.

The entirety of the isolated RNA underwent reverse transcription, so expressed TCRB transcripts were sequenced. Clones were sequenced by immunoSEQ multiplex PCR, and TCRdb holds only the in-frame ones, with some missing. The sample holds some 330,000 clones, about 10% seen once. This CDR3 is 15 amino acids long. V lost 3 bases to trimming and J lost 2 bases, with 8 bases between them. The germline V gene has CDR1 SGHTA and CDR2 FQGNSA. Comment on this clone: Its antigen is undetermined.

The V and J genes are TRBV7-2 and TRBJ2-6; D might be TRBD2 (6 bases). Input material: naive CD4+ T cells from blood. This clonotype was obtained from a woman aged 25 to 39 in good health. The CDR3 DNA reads TGTGCCAGCAGCTTCGGGGGAGCTGGGGCCAACGTCCTGACTTTC. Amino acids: CASSFGGAGANVLTF.